This is a list of T cell receptor beta chains from one sample in a study of T cell changes during pregnancy in multiple sclerosis. Sequencing used immunoSEQ multiplex PCR; TCRdb keeps in-frame clones, though not all of them. The sample contains fewer than 50,000 clones, around 94% of which appear only once. The sequencing used CD4+ T cells from peripheral blood mononuclear cells, collected in the third trimester of pregnancy. The receptors stem from a female donor with multiple sclerosis, enrolled in a pregnancy study. Each CDR3 is given with its conserved first and last residue. The D gene is left open where the match is weak. Size tells how often a clone was seen (once, few, many) or the class of an expanded clone, and some rows leave it out.

J gene,V gene,D gene,clone size,CDR3 DNA,CDR3 protein
TRBJ2-4,TRBV29-1,-,-,TGCAGCATCAGGACAGGAGGGAAAAACATTCAGTACTTC,CSIRTGGKNIQYF
TRBJ1-4,TRBV19,TRBD1,-,TGTGCCAGTAGCTGGGCAGGGGGTGATGAAAAACTGTTTTTT,CASSWAGGDEKLFF
TRBJ2-7,TRBV7-9,TRBD1,-,TGTGCCAGCAGCTGGACAGGGGTCGAGCAGTACTTC,CASSWTGVEQYF
TRBJ1-3,TRBV11-3,-,once,TGTGCCAGCAGCTTAGATGGGGCCAACACCATATATTTT,CASSLDGANTIYF
TRBJ2-1,TRBV7-9,TRBD2,-,TGTGCCAGCAGCGCGGGACTAGCGGGAGGGAATGAGCAGTTCTTC,CASSAGLAGGNEQFF
TRBJ1-1,TRBV18,TRBD1,-,TGTGCCAGCTCGCCCGGGACAGGGAACACTGAAGCTTTCTTT,CASSPGTGNTEAFF
TRBJ1-6,TRBV30,TRBD1,few,TGTGCCTGGACCAGGACAGGGAAATCACCCCTCCACTTT,CAWTRTGKSPLHF
TRBJ2-3,TRBV13,-,once,TGTGCCAGCAGCACGGACTCCACAGATACGCAGTATTTT,CASSTDSTDTQYF
TRBJ1-6,TRBV4-1,-,-,TGCGCCAGCAGCCAACCCGAAGGGGTTAATTCACCCCTCCACTTT,CASSQPEGVNSPLHF
TRBJ2-2,TRBV5-6,-,-,TGTGCCAGCAGCTTGACCAGTGCCACCGGGGAGCTGTTTTTT,CASSLTSATGELFF
TRBJ2-5,TRBV20-1,-,-,TGCAGTGCGGACAGACAAGAGACCCAGTACTTC,CSADRQETQYF
TRBJ2-3,TRBV10-3,-,-,TGTGCCATCAGGGGAGGGGGGGGAAGCACAGATACGCAGTATTTT,CAIRGGGGSTDTQYF
TRBJ2-1,TRBV5-4,TRBD1,-,TGTGCCAGCAGCCCACCGGCAGGGGGCTCCTTTGAGCAGTTCTTC,CASSPPAGGSFEQFF
TRBJ1-1,TRBV5-8,-,-,TGTGCCAGCCGGTTATCTAACACTGAAGCTTTCTTT,CASRLSNTEAFF
TRBJ2-7,TRBV7-2,-,few,TGTGCCAGCAGCTTAAGATTCCGGACTGCGGCACCCTACGAGCAGTACTTC,CASSLRFRTAAPYEQYF
TRBJ2-1,TRBV7-9,TRBD2,-,TGTGCCAGCAGCTTCCCCCCTAGATTAGCGGGAGTTTCCGATGAGCAGTTCTTC,CASSFPPRLAGVSDEQFF
TRBJ2-2,TRBV11-2,-,once,TGTGCCAGCAGGAGGAGGGGACCGAACACCGGGGAGCTGTTTTTT,CASRRRGPNTGELFF
TRBJ1-1,TRBV10-3,TRBD1,-,TGTGCCATCAGTAGGGACAGGGGGCAGGGCACTGAAGCTTTCTTT,CAISRDRGQGTEAFF
TRBJ2-5,TRBV6-5,TRBD1,-,TGTGCCAGCAGTTACCGTACAGGGGATAGGGAGACCCAGTACTTC,CASSYRTGDRETQYF
TRBJ1-6,TRBV27,-,-,TGTGCCAGTCAGGACCCGACAGTTCGGTCACCCCTCCACTTT,CASQDPTVRSPLHF
TRBJ1-1,TRBV10-3,-,-,TGTGCCATCGCTGAGGGGAGGGACCGCACCACTGAAGCTTTCTTT,CAIAEGRDRTTEAFF
TRBJ2-7,TRBV5-1,TRBD2,-,TGCGCCAGCAGCCTACCGGGGGGACTAGCGGATCACTCCTACGAGCAGTACTTC,CASSLPGGLADHSYEQYF
TRBJ2-1,TRBV6-1,TRBD1,-,TGTGCCAGCGGAATGACAGGGCTTTCCTACAATGAGCAGTTCTTC,CASGMTGLSYNEQFF
TRBJ2-5,TRBV6-6,-,-,TGTGCCAGCAGTTACAGCAGGGAGGTGGGAGAGACCCAGTACTTC,CASSYSREVGETQYF
TRBJ2-1,TRBV7-2,TRBD1,-,TGTGCCAGCAGCCCCCGGACAGGATACAATGAGCAGTTCTTC,CASSPRTGYNEQFF
TRBJ2-2,TRBV6-1,-,-,TGTGCCAGCCGCGGGGGCATCGGCACCGGGGAGCTGTTTTTT,CASRGGIGTGELFF
TRBJ1-1,TRBV5-1,TRBD1,once,TGCGCCAGCAGCTTGGGGACAGGGGTCTCTGAAGCTTTCTTT,CASSLGTGVSEAFF
TRBJ1-6,TRBV7-3,-,once,TGTGCCAGCAGCGGGACCGGGAGGTCACCCCTCCACTTT,CASSGTGRSPLHF